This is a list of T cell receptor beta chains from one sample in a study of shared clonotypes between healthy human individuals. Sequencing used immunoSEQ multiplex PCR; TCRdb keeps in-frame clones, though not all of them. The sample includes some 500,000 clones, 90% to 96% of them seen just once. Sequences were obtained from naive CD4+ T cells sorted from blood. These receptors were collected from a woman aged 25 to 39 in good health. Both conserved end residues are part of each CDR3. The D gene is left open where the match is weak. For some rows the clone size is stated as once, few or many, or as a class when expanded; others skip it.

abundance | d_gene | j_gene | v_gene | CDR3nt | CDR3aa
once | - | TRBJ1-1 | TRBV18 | TGTGCCAGCTCTCCGGGACAGAACACTGAAGCTTTCTTT | CASSPGQNTEAFF
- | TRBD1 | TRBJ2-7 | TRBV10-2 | TGCGCCACCGGACAGGGGGCCTCCTACGAGCAGTACTTC | CATGQGASYEQYF
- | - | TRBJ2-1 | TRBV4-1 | TGCGCCAGCAGCCAAGGCTCGACTCGCGGGTACAATGAGCAGTTCTTC | CASSQGSTRGYNEQFF
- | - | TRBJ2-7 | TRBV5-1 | TGCGCCAGCAGCCCGGCGACAGGAAACTTCTACGAGCAGTACTTC | CASSPATGNFYEQYF
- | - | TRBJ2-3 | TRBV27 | TGTGCCAGCAGTCCATCCCAACGAGGAACGCAGTATTTT | CASSPSQRGTQYF
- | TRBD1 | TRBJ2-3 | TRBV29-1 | TGCAGCGTTGACAGGGACAGGGGTACAGATACGCAGTATTTT | CSVDRDRGTDTQYF
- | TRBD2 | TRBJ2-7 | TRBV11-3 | TGTGCCAGCAGCTCGAGCCCTAGCGGGAGGTCCGAGCAGTACTTC | CASSSSPSGRSEQYF
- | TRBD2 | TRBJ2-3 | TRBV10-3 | TGTGCCATCAGTAAACTAGCGGGAGTAAGTGGGGGCACAGATACGCAGTATTTT | CAISKLAGVSGGTDTQYF
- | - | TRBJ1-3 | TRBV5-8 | TGTGCCAGCAGACTTGGACAACTCTTCTCTGGAAACACCATATATTTT | CASRLGQLFSGNTIYF
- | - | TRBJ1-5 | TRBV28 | TGTGCCAGCAGCGGGCCCCCCGGCAATCAGCCCCAGCATTTT | CASSGPPGNQPQHF
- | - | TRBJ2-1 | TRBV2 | TGTGCCAGCAGTGAAGATGGCTACAATGAGCAGTTCTTC | CASSEDGYNEQFF
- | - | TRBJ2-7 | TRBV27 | TGTGCCAGCAGTTTCGGGCGGGGGCGGGAGAGCTTCTACGAGCAGTACTTC | CASSFGRGRESFYEQYF
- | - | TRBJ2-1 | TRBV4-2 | TGTGCCAGCAGCCACGGCGGGGCCTACAATGAGCAGTTCTTC | CASSHGGAYNEQFF
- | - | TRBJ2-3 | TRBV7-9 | TGTGCCAGCAGCTTAACGGGAGTTGATACGCAGTATTTT | CASSLTGVDTQYF
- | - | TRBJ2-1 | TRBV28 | TGTGCCAGCAGTCTGGGTTCAATTAATGAGCAGTTCTTC | CASSLGSINEQFF
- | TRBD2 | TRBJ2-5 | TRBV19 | TGTGCCAGTAGTGCACTAGCGGGGGGGCCGGAGACCCAGTACTTC | CASSALAGGPETQYF
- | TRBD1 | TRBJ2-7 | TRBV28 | TGTGCCAGCAGGTCCGGGACAGGGCCCTACGAGCAGTACTTC | CASRSGTGPYEQYF
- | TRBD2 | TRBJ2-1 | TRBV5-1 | TGCGCCAGCAGCGCTGACACTCCCAAAGGACTAGCGGGCCTCAATGAGCAGTTCTTC | CASSADTPKGLAGLNEQFF
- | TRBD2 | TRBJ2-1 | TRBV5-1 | TGCGCCAGCAGCCAGGCTAGCGGCTCCTACAATGAGCAGTTCTTC | CASSQASGSYNEQFF
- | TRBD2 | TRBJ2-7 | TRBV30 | TGTGCCTGGAGTGAAGGGACTAGCGGCGCCTACGAGCAGTACTTC | CAWSEGTSGAYEQYF
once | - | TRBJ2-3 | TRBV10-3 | TGTGCCATCAGTGATGGGGATGGGGTTAACACAGATACGCAGTATTTT | CAISDGDGVNTDTQYF
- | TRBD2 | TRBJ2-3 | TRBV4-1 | TGCGCCAGCAGCCAACAACTAGCGGGAGCGGATCCCCCCAGGACGCAGTATTTT | CASSQQLAGADPPRTQYF
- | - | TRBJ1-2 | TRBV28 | TGTGCCAGCAGCGGGCAACGATTAAACACCTTC | CASSGQRLNTF
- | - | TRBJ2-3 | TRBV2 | TGTGCCAGCAGTGAACAGGGTATGGGCACAGATACGCAGTATTTT | CASSEQGMGTDTQYF
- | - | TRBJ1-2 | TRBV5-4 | TGTGCCAGCAGCTTGATACGGGGGGAAGACTATGGTTACACCTTC | CASSLIRGEDYGYTF
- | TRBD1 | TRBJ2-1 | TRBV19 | TGTGCCAGTAGTATGTGGACAGGGGATTACAATGAGCAGTTCTTC | CASSMWTGDYNEQFF
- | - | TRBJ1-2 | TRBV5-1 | TGCGCCAGCAGCCTAACAGGAACCTATGGCTACACCTTC | CASSLTGTYGYTF
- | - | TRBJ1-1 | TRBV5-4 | TGTGCCAGCAGAATCCAGGGTATGAACACTGAAGCTTTCTTT | CASRIQGMNTEAFF
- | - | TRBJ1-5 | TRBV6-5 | TGTGCCAGCAGTTCTCCCCGGGACAGCAATCAGCCCCAGCATTTT | CASSSPRDSNQPQHF
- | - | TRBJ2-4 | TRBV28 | TGTGCCAGCAGTAGACCGGGATATTGGTACTTC | CASSRPGYWYF
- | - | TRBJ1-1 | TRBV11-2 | TGTGCCAGCAGCTTGCTGAACACTGAAGCTTTCTTT | CASSLLNTEAFF
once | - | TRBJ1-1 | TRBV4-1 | TGCGCCAGCAGCCACAGGGTCTTGTTTCAGACTGAAGCTTTCTTT | CASSHRVLFQTEAFF